This TCR beta chain stems from a study of blood T cell repertoires in COVID-19. Study overall: Samples came from the United States, Italy and Spain, spanning acute and convalescent COVID-19.

Trimming took 5 bases from V and 4 from J; bases not matched to a gene: 7. Looked up from germline, CDR1 is MNHEY and CDR2 is SMNVEV (reference sequence). The CDR3 has 15 amino acids. Clones were sequenced by immunoSEQ multiplex PCR, and TCRdb holds only the in-frame ones, with some missing. The sample carries 350,000 or so clones, 90% recorded once. The chain uses TRBV27 and TRBJ1-2; the match to TRBD1 covers 10 bases. The clonotype comes from a man younger than 35 with active or convalescent COVID-19. Sequencing was done on a sample of peripheral blood. CDR3 in amino acids: CASSPGQGGLYGYTF. In DNA, the CDR3 is TGTGCCAGCAGTCCCGGACAGGGGGGCCTCTATGGCTACACCTTC.